This T cell receptor (beta chain) emerged from a study of blood T cell repertoires in COVID-19. Background on the study: Material from acute and convalescent COVID-19 was sourced from the United States, Italy and Spain. Nucleic acid was either cDNA or gDNA, and it came from T cells, B-cell-depleted T cells, or PBMCs.

Per the authors' pipeline: It was from reference gene primer amplification that nucleated cell counts were estimated. TCRdb keeps only in-frame clones here, not all; method: immunoSEQ multiplex PCR. Clone size and V and J calls were adopted from that table, with D and trimming inferred from the DNA. This repertoire shows some 150,000 clones, about 79% found once; its top ten account for about 6.8%. The germline gives CDR1 SGHTA, CDR2 FQGTGA. The CDR3 consists of 14 residues. Trimming removed 4 bases from V and 6 bases from J, with 13 bases in between. Sequenced sample: peripheral blood. This sequence was found in a woman between 50 and 59 years old in a cohort sampled during active or convalescent COVID-19. The V gene is TRBV7-3, the J gene TRBJ2-4, with D tentatively TRBD2 (6 bases). The CDR3 loop reads CASSSGLGGNIQYF. The DNA for the CDR3 is TGTGCCAGCAGCTCCGGCCTGGGAGGAAACATTCAGTACTTC.